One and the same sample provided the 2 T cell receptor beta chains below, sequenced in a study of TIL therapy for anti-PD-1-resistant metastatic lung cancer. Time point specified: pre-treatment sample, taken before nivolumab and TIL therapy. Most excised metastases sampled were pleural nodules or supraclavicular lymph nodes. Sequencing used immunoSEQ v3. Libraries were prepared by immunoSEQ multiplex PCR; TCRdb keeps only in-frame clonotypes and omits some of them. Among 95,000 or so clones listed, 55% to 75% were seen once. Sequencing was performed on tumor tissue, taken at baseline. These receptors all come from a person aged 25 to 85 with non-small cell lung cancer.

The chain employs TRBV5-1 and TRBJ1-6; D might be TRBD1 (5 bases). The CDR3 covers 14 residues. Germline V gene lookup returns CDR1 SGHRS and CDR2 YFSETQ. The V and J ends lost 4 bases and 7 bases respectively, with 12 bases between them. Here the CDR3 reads CASSPQGWNSPLHF. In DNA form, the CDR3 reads TGCGCCAGCAGCCCTCAGGGTTGGAATTCACCCCTCCACTTT.

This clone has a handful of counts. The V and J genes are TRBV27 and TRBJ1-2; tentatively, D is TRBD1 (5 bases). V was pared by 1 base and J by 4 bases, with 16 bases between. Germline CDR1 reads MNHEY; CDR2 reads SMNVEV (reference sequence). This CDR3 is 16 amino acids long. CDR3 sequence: CASSLLSQGSPYGYTF. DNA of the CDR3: TGTGCCAGCAGTTTATTGTCCCAGGGCTCACCCTATGGCTACACCTTC.